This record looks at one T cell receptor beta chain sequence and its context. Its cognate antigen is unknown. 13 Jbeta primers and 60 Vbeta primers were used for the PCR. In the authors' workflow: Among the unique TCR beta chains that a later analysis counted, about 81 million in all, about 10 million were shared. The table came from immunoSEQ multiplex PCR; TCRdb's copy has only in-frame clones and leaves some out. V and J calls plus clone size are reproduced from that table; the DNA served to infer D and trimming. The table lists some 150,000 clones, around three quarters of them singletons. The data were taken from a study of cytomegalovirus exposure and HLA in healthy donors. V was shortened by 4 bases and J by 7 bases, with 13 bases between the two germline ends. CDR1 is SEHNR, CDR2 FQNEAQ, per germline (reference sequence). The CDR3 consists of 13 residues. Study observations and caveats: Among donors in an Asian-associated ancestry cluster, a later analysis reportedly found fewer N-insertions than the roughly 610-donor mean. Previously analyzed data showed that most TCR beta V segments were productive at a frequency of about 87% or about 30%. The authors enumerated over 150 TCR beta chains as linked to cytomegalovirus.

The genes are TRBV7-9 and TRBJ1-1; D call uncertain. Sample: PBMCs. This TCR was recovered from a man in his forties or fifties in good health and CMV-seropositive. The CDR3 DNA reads TGTGCCAGCAGCTCCCAAGTGCGGGGTGAAGCTTTCTTT. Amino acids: CASSSQVRGEAFF. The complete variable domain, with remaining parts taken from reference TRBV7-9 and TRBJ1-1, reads DTGVSQNPRHKITKRGQNVTFRCDPISEHNRLYWYRQTLGQGPEFLTYFQNEAQLEKSRLLSDRFSAERPKGSFSTLEIQRTEQGDSAMYLCASSSQVRGEAFFGQGTRLTVV.